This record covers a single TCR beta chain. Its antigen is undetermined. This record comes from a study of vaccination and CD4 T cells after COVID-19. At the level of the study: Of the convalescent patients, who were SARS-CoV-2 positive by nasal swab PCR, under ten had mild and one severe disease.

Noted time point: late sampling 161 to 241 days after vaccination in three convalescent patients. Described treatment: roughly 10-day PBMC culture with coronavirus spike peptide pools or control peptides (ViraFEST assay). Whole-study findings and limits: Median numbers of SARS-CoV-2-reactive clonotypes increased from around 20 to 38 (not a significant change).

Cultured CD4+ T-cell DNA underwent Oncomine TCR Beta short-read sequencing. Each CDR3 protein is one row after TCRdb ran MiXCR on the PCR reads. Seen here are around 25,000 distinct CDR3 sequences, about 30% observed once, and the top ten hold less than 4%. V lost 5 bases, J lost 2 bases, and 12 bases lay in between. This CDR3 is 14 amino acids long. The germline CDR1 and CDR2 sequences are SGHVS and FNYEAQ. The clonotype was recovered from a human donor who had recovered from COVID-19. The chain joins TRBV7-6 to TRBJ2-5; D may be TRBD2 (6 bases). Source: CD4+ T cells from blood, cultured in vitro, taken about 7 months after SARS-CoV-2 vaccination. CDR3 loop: CASSQDAGQETQYF. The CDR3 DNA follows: TGTGCCAGCAGCCAAGATGCGGGACAAGAGACCCAGTACTTC.